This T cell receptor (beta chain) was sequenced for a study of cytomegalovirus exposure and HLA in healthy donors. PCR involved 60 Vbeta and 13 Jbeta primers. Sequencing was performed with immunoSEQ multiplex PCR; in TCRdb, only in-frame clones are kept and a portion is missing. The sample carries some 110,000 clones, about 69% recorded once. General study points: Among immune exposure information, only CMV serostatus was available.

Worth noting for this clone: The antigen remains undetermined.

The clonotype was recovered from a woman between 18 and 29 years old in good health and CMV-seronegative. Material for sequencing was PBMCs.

The CDR3 coding sequence is TGTGCCAGTAGTTCCTGGACACTGAGCTCCTATAATTCACCCCTCCACTTT. It translates to CASSSWTLSSYNSPLHF. V is TRBV19 and J is TRBJ1-6; weak D call: TRBD1 (5 bases). With 5 bases removed from V and 0 bases from J, the gap between germline ends came to 14 bases. In germline, CDR1 is LNHDA, CDR2 SQIVND (reference sequence). The length of the CDR3 is 17 residues.